A single sample gave rise to the 20 T cell receptor beta chains below, sequenced in a study of shared clonotypes between healthy human individuals (dated by TCRdb to 2020 to 2021). Library preparation employed the immunoSEQ multiplex PCR assay. The clones in this table, taken by TCRdb from immuneACCESS, are in-frame only. Not every clone is retained; where verified, under half of the shortfall comes from an unresolved V gene, and the cause of the rest is unknown. The sample table contains fewer than 1.6 million clones; only one count was recorded for just under 99% of them. Together, the top ten hold about 0.4% of the sample. Sequences were obtained from naive CD4+ T cells sorted from blood. This sample's cell subset or site label indicates: CD45RA+ positively selected. These receptors all stem from a man aged 30 to 39 in good health.

The table lists this clone with a count of one. Other DNA sequences within the sample encode an identical CDR3. The chain uses TRBV27 and TRBJ2-3; 8 positions agree with TRBD1. The germline V gene has CDR1 MNHEY and CDR2 SMNVEV (reference sequence). Unmatched junction bases numbered 0, after V lost 6 bases and J lost 1 base. The CDR3 has 13 residues. The chain's CDR3 is CASRGQGTDTQYF. CDR3 in DNA: TGTGCCAGCAGGGGACAGGGCACAGATACGCAGTATTTT.

This clone has a handful of counts. The chain employs TRBV27 and TRBJ2-1; 10 bases are shared with TRBD2. Germline V gives CDR1 MNHEY, CDR2 SMNVEV (reference sequence). V lost 4 bases and J lost 3; bases outside the gene matches: 21. The CDR3 extends over 21 amino acids. In DNA form, the CDR3 reads TGTGCCAGCAGTTACTCCTCGGGAAACCTAGCGGGAGCGACCTTCTACAATGAGCAGTTCTTC. It is translated as CASSYSSGNLAGATFYNEQFF.

V usage is TRBV5-1 and J usage is TRBJ2-1, with D possibly being TRBD2 (6 bases). Trimming took off 4 bases at V and 4 bases at J, with 12 bases between the two ends. This CDR3 region has 14 residues. Germline CDR1 SGHRS, CDR2 YFSETQ. The CDR3 loop reads CASSTRGRYNEQFF. CDR3 DNA: TGCGCCAGCAGCACGCGGGGCCGGTACAATGAGCAGTTCTTC.

This chain uses TRBV28 with TRBJ2-7, with 8 bases identical to TRBD2. The V gene's germline CDR1 is MDHEN and CDR2 SYDVKM. Germline trimming cut 7 bases from V and 7 bases from J; bases unmatched to any gene: 15. The CDR3 length is 15 residues. In DNA form, the CDR3 reads TGTGCCAGCAATCCCGTTGCTAGCGGGCTGGGGGAGCAGTACTTC. This translates into CASNPVASGLGEQYF.

The J gene is TRBJ1-5, the V gene TRBV7-9, with TRBD1 matching over 7 bases. CDR3 size: 17 residues. Unmatched junction bases numbered 12, after V lost 3 bases and J lost 4 bases. The germline V gene encodes CDR1 SEHNR and CDR2 FQNEAQ (reference sequence). The CDR3 loop is CASSFSTGPGRNQPQHF. The CDR3 DNA sequence: TGTGCCAGCAGCTTTTCGACAGGGCCGGGGCGAAATCAGCCCCAGCATTTT.

This sequence joins TRBV11-3 and TRBJ2-2; D uncertain. V was clipped by 5 bases and J by 4 bases, with 20 bases between them. Per germline, CDR1 SGHNT and CDR2 YENEEA. The CDR3 sequence is 17 residues long. The CDR3 sequence: CASSPYDRQGSTGELFF. DNA of the CDR3: TGTGCCAGCAGCCCCTATGATAGGCAAGGTTCCACCGGGGAGCTGTTTTTT. Full variable domain (remainder filled in from reference TRBV11-3 and TRBJ2-2): EAGVVQSPRYKIIEKKQPVAFWCNPISGHNTLYWYLQNLGQGPELLIRYENEEAVDDSQLPKDRFSAERLKGVDSTLKIQPAELGDSAVYLCASSPYDRQGSTGELFFGEGSRLTVL.

The J gene is TRBJ1-5, the V gene TRBV2; the D is unclear. V gave up 6 bases and J gave up 8 bases, with 8 bases separating them. Germline V gene sequence: CDR1 SNHLY, CDR2 FYNNEI. The CDR3 extends over 11 amino acids. The CDR3 loop is CASRLSEPQHF. CDR3 nucleotide sequence: TGTGCCAGCAGGTTGAGCGAGCCCCAGCATTTT.

As to this clone: One junction end disagrees with the germline gene, perhaps due to a read error. V usage is TRBV28 and J usage is TRBJ1-5, with D possibly being TRBD1 (5 bases). Per the germline V gene, CDR1 is MDHEN and CDR2 is SYDVKM. This CDR3 has 12 amino acids. The CDR3 nucleotides read TGTGCCATAGGTGGGGCAAATCAGCTCCAGCATTTT. Translated, it gives CAIGGANQLQHF.

The J gene is TRBJ2-3, the V gene TRBV4-1; 14 bases fit TRBD2. J gave up 4 bases and V 0 bases, and 3 bases lay outside the gene matches. Germline CDR1 MGHRA, CDR2 YSYEKL. The CDR3 contains 17 residues. Written as DNA, the CDR3 is TGCGCCAGCAGCCAAGACTGGACTAGCGGGAGGTCAGATACGCAGTATTTT. Encoded protein: CASSQDWTSGRSDTQYF.

V and J are TRBV5-1 and TRBJ2-1; 7 nucleotides match TRBD2. Germline V gene sequence: CDR1 SGHRS, CDR2 YFSETQ. The CDR3 totals 15 residues. The V gene end was trimmed by 2 bases and the J gene end by 1 base; junction bases not matched to a gene: 3. The CDR3 DNA is TGCGCCAGCAGCTTTCAGCGGGAATCCTACAATGAGCAGTTCTTC. Translated: CASSFQRESYNEQFF. Based on the CDR3 plus reference TRBV5-1 and TRBJ2-1, the full variable domain is KAGVTQTPRYLIKTRGQQVTLSCSPISGHRSVSWYQQTPGQGLQFLFEYFSETQRNKGNFPGRFSGRQFSNSRSEMNVSTLELGDSALYLCASSFQRESYNEQFFGPGTRLTVL.

The rearrangement links TRBV29-1 to TRBJ2-2; D is ambiguous. Looked up from germline, CDR1 is SQVTM and CDR2 is ANQGSEA. The CDR3 is made up of 11 amino acids. V gave up 5 bases and J gave up 5 bases, with 6 bases separating them. CDR3 coding DNA: TGCAGCGTTAGTGTAACCGGGGAGCTGTTTTTT. This sequence encodes CSVSVTGELFF.

The chain has TRBV4-1 and TRBJ1-1, with 10 positions matching TRBD1. Germline V lookup: CDR1 MGHRA, CDR2 YSYEKL. CDR3 length equals 16 residues. V was pared by 0 bases and J by 0 bases, with 1 base of the junction left unmatched. The CDR3 nucleotides read TGCGCCAGCAGCCAAGAGGGACAGGGGATGAACACTGAAGCTTTCTTT. This encodes CASSQEGQGMNTEAFF.

This chain joins TRBV19 and TRBJ2-7; 8 nucleotides align to TRBD2. Trimming cost V 4 bases and J 2 bases; bases outside gene matches: 13. Germline CDR1 reads LNHDA; CDR2 reads SQIVND (reference sequence). The CDR3 totals 17 residues. CDR3 nucleotide sequence: TGTGCCAGTAGTACCGGGACTAGTCTTTCCGTGCCCTACGAGCAGTACTTC. It is translated as CASSTGTSLSVPYEQYF.

J is TRBJ2-1 and V is TRBV2, with TRBD2 identical over 12 bases. J was trimmed by 6 bases and V by 6 bases; bases with no gene match: 6. The length of the CDR3 is 15 residues. The germline V gene has CDR1 SNHLY and CDR2 FYNNEI. The CDR3, as DNA: TGTGCCAGCAGAAAGACTAGCGGGAGTTCCAATGAGCAGTTCTTC. Translating it yields CASRKTSGSSNEQFF.

The rearrangement uses TRBV10-2 and TRBJ2-7; the match to TRBD2 covers 16 bases. CDR1 is WSHSY and CDR2 is SAAADI in the germline V gene. The CDR3 is made up of 16 amino acids. Trimming at V came to 0 bases and at J to 6 bases, leaving 2 bases not matched to a gene. CDR3 nucleotide sequence: TGCGCCAGCAGTGAGTCGGGACTAGCGGGAGGGAGCGAGCAGTACTTC. Translated, it gives CASSESGLAGGSEQYF.

The CDR3 DNA follows: TGTGCCAGCAGCATTCGGAAACTCACAGATACGCAGTATTTT. As protein: CASSIRKLTDTQYF. The chain employs TRBV7-8 and TRBJ2-3; unclear D gene. In germline, CDR1 is SGHVS, CDR2 FQNEAQ. The CDR3 length is 14 residues. The germline V and J ends were trimmed by 5 bases and 2 bases, with 11 bases remaining between them. Full variable domain (rest looked up from reference TRBV7-8 and TRBJ2-3): GAGVSQSPRYKVAKRGQDVALRCDPISGHVSLFWYQQALGQGPEFLTYFQNEAQLDKSGLPSDRFFAERPEGSVSTLKIQRTQQEDSAVYLCASSIRKLTDTQYFGPGTRLTVL.

This clone was recorded once. CDR3 region: CASSRGLAGGSYNEQFF. CDR3 coding DNA: TGTGCCAGCAGCCGGGGACTAGCGGGAGGGTCCTACAATGAGCAGTTCTTC. The V call is TRBV11-2, the J call TRBJ2-1; 16 nucleotides align to TRBD2. Germline CDR1 SGHAT, CDR2 FQNNGV. This CDR3 spans 17 amino acids. Trimming cost V 5 bases and J 1 base; bases outside gene matches: 2. Filled out from reference TRBV11-2 and TRBJ2-1, the complete variable domain reads EAGVAQSPRYKIIEKRQSVAFWCNPISGHATLYWYQQILGQGPKLLIQFQNNGVVDDSQLPKDRFSAERLKGVDSTLKIQPAKLEDSAVYLCASSRGLAGGSYNEQFFGPGTRLTVL.

V gene TRBV7-2 combines with J gene TRBJ1-2, with 7 bases aligning to TRBD1. The CDR3 totals 15 residues. The germline gives CDR1 SGHTA, CDR2 FQGNSA. V was pared by 6 bases and J by 7 bases, with 14 bases of the junction left unmatched. DNA for the CDR3: TGTGCCAGCAGTCCACACCTGACAGGGAGTCTTGGCTACACCTTC. Translation: CASSPHLTGSLGYTF.

The rearrangement joins TRBV19 to TRBJ2-2; D is perhaps TRBD2 (6 bases). CDR3 size: 13 residues. Germline V gene sequence: CDR1 LNHDA, CDR2 SQIVND (reference sequence). With 3 bases removed from V and 8 bases from J, the gap between germline ends came to 10 bases. CDR3 nucleotides: TGTGCCAGTAGTATCGGAGGGAATGGGGAGCTGTTTTTT. This gives the protein CASSIGGNGELFF.

The J gene is TRBJ2-1, the V gene TRBV2, with D possibly being TRBD1 (6 bases). CDR1 and CDR2 (germline): SNHLY, FYNNEI. The germline V and J ends were trimmed by 8 bases and 9 bases, with 20 bases remaining between them. The CDR3 contains 14 residues. CDR3 in DNA: TGTGCCAGCCAAGGACAGATTAGTGGGGGTGAGCAGTTCTTC. This encodes CASQGQISGGEQFF.